The 13 T cell receptor beta chains below were found in one sample sequenced in a study of T cell responses to AZD1222 COVID-19 vaccine. Generated by immunoSEQ multiplex PCR, the TCRdb table keeps only in-frame clones and is missing some. The data show about 80,000 clones, around 93% seen once. The sequenced sample was peripheral blood, obtained 28 days after the second AZD1222 dose. The receptors originated from an adult who received the AZD1222 COVID-19 vaccine.

The V and J genes are TRBV29-1 and TRBJ2-1; D gene ambiguous. Trimming cost V 4 bases and J 1 base, with 8 bases left between them. The V gene's germline CDR1 is SQVTM and CDR2 ANQGSEA. The CDR3 consists of 13 residues. The CDR3 region is CSVAERSYNEQFF. CDR3 nucleotide sequence: TGCAGCGTTGCCGAGAGGTCCTACAATGAGCAGTTCTTC.

J is TRBJ1-2 and V is TRBV6-6; D perhaps matches TRBD1 (6 bases). CDR1 and CDR2 (germline): MNHNY, SVGAGI (reference sequence). The CDR3 runs 14 residues. V was clipped by 0 bases and J by 6 bases, with 11 bases between them. The CDR3 DNA reads TGTGCCAGCAGTTACTCGGTGGCAGGGGATGGCTACACCTTC. It translates to CASSYSVAGDGYTF.

The chain combines TRBV18 with TRBJ2-2, with 9 bases matching TRBD1. The V segment lost 5 bases and the J segment 1 base; nucleotides outside the gene matches: 2. CDR3 length: 15 amino acids. Germline CDR1 is KGHSH and CDR2 is LQKENI. The CDR3 protein is CASSRDRENTGELFF. CDR3 in DNA: TGTGCCAGCTCAAGGGACAGGGAGAACACCGGGGAGCTGTTTTTT. The full variable domain, in which reference TRBV18 and TRBJ2-2 provide the parts outside the CDR3, is NAGVMQNPRHLVRRRGQEARLRCSPMKGHSHVYWYRQLPEEGLKFMVYLQKENIIDESGMPKERFSAEFPKEGPSILRIQQVVRGDSAAYFCASSRDRENTGELFFGEGSRLTVL.

The chain uses TRBV28 and TRBJ1-6, with D unresolved. The germline gives CDR1 MDHEN, CDR2 SYDVKM. V was shortened by 4 bases and J by 9 bases, with 7 bases between the two germline ends. This CDR3 contains 12 residues. The chain's CDR3 is CASSSPGSPLHF. The CDR3, as DNA: TGTGCCAGCAGTTCACCGGGTTCACCCCTCCACTTT.

This clone was picked up one time. The chain is built from TRBV19 and TRBJ2-7; TRBD2 agrees at 10 bases. Germline V CDR1 and CDR2: LNHDA, SQIVND (reference sequence). V lost 5 bases to trimming and J lost 3 bases; unmatched junction nucleotides: 4. The CDR3 loop spans 14 amino acids. This CDR3 reads CASSQAGGGYEQYF. In DNA, the CDR3 is TGTGCCAGTAGTCAAGCGGGAGGGGGCTACGAGCAGTACTTC.

The chain links TRBV7-3 to TRBJ2-5; 10 bases fit TRBD2. This CDR3 is built from 16 residues. V lost 5 bases and J lost 2; bases outside the gene matches: 8. Germline CDR1 and CDR2: SGHTA and FQGTGA. CDR3 sequence reads: CASSLGLAVTQETQYF. The DNA of the CDR3 is TGTGCCAGCAGCCTTGGACTAGCGGTAACTCAAGAGACCCAGTACTTC. Full variable domain (missing parts from reference TRBV7-3 and TRBJ2-5): GAGVSQTPSNKVTEKGKYVELRCDPISGHTALYWYRQSLGQGPEFLIYFQGTGAADDSGLPNDRFFAVRPEGSVSTLKIQRTERGDSAVYLCASSLGLAVTQETQYFGPGTRLLVL.

The chain recombines TRBV24-1 with TRBJ2-1; TRBD1 matches 8 bases. CDR1 is KGHDR, CDR2 SFDVKD, per germline. CDR3 length equals 16 residues. Germline trimming cut 2 bases from V and 4 bases from J; bases unmatched to any gene: 6. DNA of the CDR3: TGTGCCACCAGTGATTCTCAGGGGGCGAGATACAATGAGCAGTTCTTC. Its translation: CATSDSQGARYNEQFF.

This clone was counted once. This chain uses TRBV3-1 (or the pseudogene TRBV3-2) with TRBJ2-7, with 8 bases lining up with TRBD2. Germline assignment: CDR1 LGHDT and CDR2 YNNKEL (reference sequence). J gave up 5 bases and V 0 bases, and 9 bases lay outside the gene matches. This CDR3 contains 16 residues. The CDR3, as DNA: TGTGCCAGCAGCCAAGATCGAGTAGCGGGAATTCACGAGCAGTACTTC. It translates to CASSQDRVAGIHEQYF.

The chain is built from TRBV25-1 and TRBJ1-1; a possible D gene is TRBD1 (5 bases). V was trimmed by 10 bases and J by 4 bases, leaving 13 bases between them. The germline CDR1 and CDR2 sequences are MGHDK and SYGVNS. The length of the CDR3 is 12 residues. Written as DNA, the CDR3 is TGTGCCACCCTTGGGGACGCCACTGAAGCTTTCTTT. Amino acid sequence: CATLGDATEAFF. Variable domain in full (rest from reference TRBV25-1 and TRBJ1-1): EADIYQTPRYLVIGTGKKITLECSQTMGHDKMYWYQQDPGMELHLIHYSYGVNSTEKGDLSSESTVSRIRTEHFPLTLESARPSHTSQYLCATLGDATEAFFGQGTRLTVV.

The V call is TRBV6-5, the J call TRBJ2-1; the D gene is possibly TRBD2 (6 bases). The CDR3 contains 15 residues. Trimming took off 6 bases at V and 1 base at J, with 13 bases between the two ends. Germline assignment: CDR1 MNHEY and CDR2 SVGAGI. The DNA of the CDR3 is TGTGCCAGCAGCTCAATAGCGGAATCCTACAATGAGCAGTTCTTC. It translates to CASSSIAESYNEQFF.

This rearrangement joins TRBV4-1 to TRBJ2-2; 7 nucleotides match TRBD2. CDR1 MGHRA and CDR2 YSYEKL come from the germline V gene. With 3 bases clipped from V and 3 bases from J, the junction kept 7 bases outside the gene matches. This CDR3 is 16 amino acids long. The CDR3 coding sequence is TGCGCCAGCAGCCACCTGGGGGGGAGCGACACCGGGGAGCTGTTTTTT. Translation: CASSHLGGSDTGELFF.

The chain carries TRBV19 and TRBJ2-5; 11 bases agree with TRBD2. The V gene's germline CDR1 is LNHDA and CDR2 SQIVND (reference sequence). Unmatched junction bases numbered 6, after V lost 2 bases and J lost 4 bases. The CDR3 runs 16 residues. The CDR3 loop reads CASSIKTSGTGETQYF. CDR3 DNA: TGTGCCAGTAGTATAAAGACTAGCGGGACAGGAGAGACCCAGTACTTC.

DNA for the CDR3: TGTGCCAGCAGCCCCAATACAGGGGGGAATCAGCCCCAGCATTTT. This sequence encodes CASSPNTGGNQPQHF. V and J are TRBV3-1 (or the pseudogene TRBV3-2) and TRBJ1-5; 8 nucleotides match TRBD1. In germline, CDR1 is LGHDT, CDR2 YNNKEL (reference sequence). Trimming removed 4 bases from V and 4 bases from J; junction bases left unmatched: 6. The CDR3 consists of 15 residues.